The T cell receptor beta chain under discussion was sequenced for a study of blood T cell repertoires in COVID-19 (dated by TCRdb to about 2020). In the study overall: Samples covering the acute and convalescent phases of COVID-19 were provided by collaborators in the United States, Italy and Spain. HLA class I and class II types, where available, came from metadata supplied by the sample provider rather than from assay-based typing. A de-identified subject ID, COVID-19 status, age in years and sex were almost always included in the sample metadata. Samples were obtained from the ongoing ImmuneRACE study (first 160 participants) and from roughly 1,300 subjects provided by 6 global collaborators. The prospective study material was composed of cDNA or gDNA derived from T cells, B-cell-depleted T cells, or PBMCs. Deeply sampled blood TCRbeta repertoires from subjects exposed to, actively infected with, or recovered from COVID-19 were included in the dataset. The repertoires were released in a freely available public database meant as a resource for research on the immune response to SARS-CoV-2. On the study overall, not on this receptor specifically: Clinical and demographic metadata were provided uncurated, with the amount varying by source and participant.

TCRbeta CDR3 regions were amplified from genomic DNA using the immunoSEQ Assay, a bias-controlled multiplex PCR. In the paper's pipeline: The number of nucleated cells in each sample was estimated from the amplification of reference gene primers within the assay. To quantify the absolute abundance of each unique TCRbeta CDR3 rearrangement, sequence reads were collapsed and filtered. For each sample, productive Simpson clonality was calculated as the square root of Simpson's diversity index across productive rearrangements. TCRdb retrieved this table from immuneACCESS and kept in-frame rearrangements only. Not all clones are present; in checked studies, unresolved V genes account for under half, and no reason is known for the remainder. V, J and clone size derive from that table, while D and trimming were established from the DNA sequence. For this sample there are more than 65,000 clones; approximately 80% appear just once. Of the sample, about a tenth is held by the ten largest clones.

V lost 6 bases and J lost 0 bases; the stretch between them is 12 bases long. From the germline V gene (reference sequence), CDR1 is LNHDA and CDR2 is SQIVND. Inclusive of the bounding cysteine and phenylalanine, the CDR3 is 15 residues long. Only the CDR3 DNA is retained, 45 bases long and in frame from the first base. As for this clone: Its antigen is still unknown. Base quality data are lacking; no much larger clone is found one base away.

Whole blood was collected in K2EDTA tubes by collaborating institutions according to the institutions' own protocols. Collaborator samples were shipped for TCRbeta analysis as frozen whole blood, isolated PBMCs, or DNA extracted from either sample type. The chain is assembled from TRBV19 and TRBJ2-1; the D segment could be TRBD2, given 5 matching bases. The source material was peripheral blood. This TCR came from a woman aged 80 or over with acute or convalescent COVID-19. The CDR3 reads CASRAGTSSYNEQFF. The DNA reads TGTGCCAGTAGGGCCGGAACTAGCTCCTACAATGAGCAGTTCTTC.